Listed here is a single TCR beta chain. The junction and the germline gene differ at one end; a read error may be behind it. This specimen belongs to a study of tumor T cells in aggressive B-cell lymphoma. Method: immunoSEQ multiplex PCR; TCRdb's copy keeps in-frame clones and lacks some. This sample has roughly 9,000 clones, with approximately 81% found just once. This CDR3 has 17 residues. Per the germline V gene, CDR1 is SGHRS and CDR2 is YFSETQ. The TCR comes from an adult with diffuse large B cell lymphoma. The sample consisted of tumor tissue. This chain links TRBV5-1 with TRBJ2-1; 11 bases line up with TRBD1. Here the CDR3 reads CVSSYPSGTGGYNEQFF. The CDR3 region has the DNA TGCGTCAGCAGCTACCCCTCCGGGACAGGGGGCTACAATGAGCAGTTCTTC. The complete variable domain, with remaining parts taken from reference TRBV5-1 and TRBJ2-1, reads KAGVTQTPRYLIKTRGQQVTLSCSPISGHRSVSWYQQTPGQGLQFLFEYFSETQRNKGNFPGRFSGRQFSNSRSEMNVSTLELGDSALYLCVSSYPSGTGGYNEQFFGPGTRLTVL.